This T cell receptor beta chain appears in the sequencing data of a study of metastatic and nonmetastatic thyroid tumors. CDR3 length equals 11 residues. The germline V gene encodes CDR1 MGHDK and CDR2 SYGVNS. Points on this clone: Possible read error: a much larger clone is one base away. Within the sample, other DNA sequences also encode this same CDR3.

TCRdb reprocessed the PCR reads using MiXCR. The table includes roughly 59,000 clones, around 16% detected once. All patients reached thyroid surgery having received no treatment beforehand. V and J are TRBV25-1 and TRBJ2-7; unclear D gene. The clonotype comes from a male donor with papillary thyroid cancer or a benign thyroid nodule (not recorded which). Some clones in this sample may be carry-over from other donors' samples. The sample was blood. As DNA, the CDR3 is TGTGTCAGCAGTGAAGGTTACGAGCAGTACGTC. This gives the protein CVSSEGYEQYV.